The rows below give T cell receptor beta chains drawn from one sample of a study of blood T cell repertoires in COVID-19. The protocol was immunoSEQ multiplex PCR, while the TCRdb copy is restricted to in-frame clones and leaves out a portion. The sample carries roughly 400,000 clones, roughly 86% recorded once. The source material was PBMCs or T cells enriched from blood (not recorded which). The receptors were gathered from a woman aged 40 to 50 with acute COVID-19. Both conserved end residues are part of each CDR3. The D gene is left open where the match is weak. The listing skips clone size in some rows; elsewhere it reads once, few, many or a size class.

>TRBJ1-1|TRBV5-6|-|-
CASSLGFGGNFF
TGTGCCAGCAGCTTGGGGTTTGGCGGGAATTTCTTT
>TRBJ1-2|TRBV5-1|-|-
CASSRETVYGYTF
TGCGCCAGCAGCCGGGAGACAGTCTATGGCTACACCTTC
>TRBJ1-1|TRBV3-1/TRBV3-2|-|-
CASSQVGGGNTEAFF
TGTGCCAGCAGCCAAGTCGGCGGAGGGAACACTGAAGCTTTCTTT
>TRBJ1-3|TRBV10-1|-|-
CASSESGGKRNTIYF
TGCGCCAGCAGTGAGTCGGGGGGAAAAAGAAACACCATATATTTT
>TRBJ2-3|TRBV5-6|-|TRBD1
CASSWLTGLDTQYF
TGTGCCAGCAGCTGGCTGACAGGGCTAGATACGCAGTATTTT
>TRBJ1-1|TRBV27|-|-
CASRRRENTEAFF
TGTGCCAGCAGGAGGAGGGAGAACACTGAAGCTTTCTTT
>TRBJ2-4|TRBV9|-|-
CASSVATGHLAKNIQYF
TGTGCCAGCAGCGTAGCTACAGGGCATCTCGCCAAAAACATTCAGTACTTC
>TRBJ1-2|TRBV19|-|-
CASSTGEGGYTF
TGTGCCAGTAGTACAGGGGAGGGTGGCTACACCTTC
>TRBJ1-1|TRBV9|-|-
CASSVPTKGVEAFF
TGTGCCAGCAGCGTACCAACAAAGGGGGTTGAAGCTTTCTTT
>TRBJ1-4|TRBV18|-|-
CASSLYRQSTNEKLFF
TGTGCCAGCTCACTATATCGACAATCAACTAATGAAAAACTGTTTTTT
>TRBJ1-4|TRBV6-5|-|TRBD1
CASSPDRARREKLFF
TGTGCCAGCAGCCCAGACAGGGCGAGGCGAGAAAAACTGTTTTTT
>TRBJ1-6|TRBV7-2|-|-
CASSLSIRSGNSPLHF
TGTGCCAGCAGCTTATCAATAAGAAGCGGAAATTCACCCCTCCACTTT
>TRBJ1-6|TRBV4-1|-|-
CASSQGFWSPPLHF
TGCGCCAGCAGCCAAGGATTCTGGAGTCCACCCCTCCACTTT
>TRBJ1-2|TRBV7-2|-|TRBD1
CASSLGQGGYGYTF
TGTGCCAGCAGCTTAGGACAGGGAGGCTATGGCTACACCTTC
>TRBJ2-7|TRBV28|-|-
CASSDPGVTYEQYF
TGTGCCAGCAGTGACCCGGGGGTTACCTACGAGCAGTACTTC
>TRBJ2-7|TRBV5-1|-|-
CASSLVQASYEQYF
TGCGCCAGCAGCTTGGTTCAGGCCTCCTACGAGCAGTACTTC
>TRBJ1-1|TRBV5-8|-|-
CASSQSGSRGTEAFF
TGTGCCAGCAGCCAATCAGGGTCCAGGGGCACTGAAGCTTTCTTT
>TRBJ1-1|TRBV2|-|-
CASNLEAVNTEAFF
TGTGCCAGCAATCTTGAGGCGGTTAATACTGAAGCTTTCTTT
>TRBJ2-2|TRBV2|few|TRBD1
CASRDRGANTGELFF
TGTGCCAGCAGGGACAGGGGGGCGAACACCGGGGAGCTGTTTTTT
>TRBJ1-1|TRBV2|-|-
CASSEARVGAAEAFF
TGTGCCAGCAGTGAAGCCAGGGTGGGGGCCGCTGAAGCTTTCTTT
>TRBJ1-4|TRBV10-2|-|TRBD1
CASSEGTGLELFF
TGCGCCAGCAGTGAGGGGACAGGGCTGGAACTGTTTTTT
>TRBJ2-1|TRBV3-1/TRBV3-2|-|TRBD2
CASSQFWGEGNEQFF
TGTGCCAGCAGCCAGTTTTGGGGGGAGGGCAATGAGCAGTTCTTC
>TRBJ1-4|TRBV10-2|-|-
CASSEMGGTEKLFF
TGCGCCAGCAGTGAGATGGGGGGAACTGAAAAACTGTTTTTT
>TRBJ1-5|TRBV20-1|-|TRBD1
CSASLTGGNQPQHF
TGCAGTGCTAGTCTGACAGGGGGCAATCAGCCCCAGCATTTT
>TRBJ1-1|TRBV21-1|once|-
CASGARGGGEAFF
TGTGCCAGCGGCGCACGCGGGGGCGGGGAAGCTTTCTTT
>TRBJ1-2|TRBV4-1|-|TRBD1
CASTSLWQGAYGYTF
TGCGCCAGCACCTCCCTATGGCAGGGGGCATATGGCTACACCTTC
>TRBJ2-3|TRBV9|-|TRBD2
CASSVLTSGGSDTQYF
TGTGCCAGCAGCGTGCTGACTAGCGGGGGCTCAGATACGCAGTATTTT
>TRBJ2-1|TRBV2|-|-
CASISDSLPYNEQFF
TGTGCCAGCATCTCGGACAGCCTTCCCTACAATGAGCAGTTCTTC
>TRBJ1-1|TRBV28|-|-
CASTLQGRAFF
TGTGCCAGCACGTTACAGGGACGAGCTTTCTTT
>TRBJ1-3|TRBV4-1|-|-
CASSQEMKGSGNTIYF
TGCGCCAGCAGCCAAGAGATGAAGGGGTCCGGAAACACCATATATTTT
>TRBJ2-7|TRBV7-8|-|-
CASSLAQGKEQYF
TGTGCCAGCAGCTTAGCGCAGGGTAAGGAGCAGTACTTC
>TRBJ1-2|TRBV19|once|TRBD1
CASSIPDRRSYGYTF
TGTGCCAGTAGTATTCCGGACAGGAGGAGCTATGGCTACACCTTC
>TRBJ1-2|TRBV19|-|TRBD1
CASSNRDRIDFLTF
TGTGCCAGTAGTAACCGGGACAGGATAGACTTCTTGACCTTC
>TRBJ1-1|TRBV5-4|-|TRBD1
CASSLPGGMNTEAFF
TGTGCCAGCAGCTTGCCAGGGGGAATGAACACTGAAGCTTTCTTT
>TRBJ1-5|TRBV9|-|-
CASKRGLGQPQHF
TGTGCCAGCAAACGGGGGTTGGGCCAGCCCCAGCATTTT
>TRBJ1-6|TRBV19|-|-
CASTSMAGAGSPLHF
TGTGCCAGCACCTCGATGGCAGGGGCGGGCTCACCCCTCCACTTT
>TRBJ1-5|TRBV7-2|-|-
CASSLVISNQPQHF
TGTGCCAGCAGCTTAGTTATTTCCAATCAGCCCCAGCATTTT
>TRBJ1-5|TRBV19|once|-
CASTTDSYSNQPQHF
TGTGCCAGTACAACCGACAGCTATAGCAATCAGCCCCAGCATTTT
>TRBJ1-2|TRBV24-1|once|TRBD1
CATSDDRDAYF
TGTGCCACCAGTGATGACAGGGACGCTTACTTC
>TRBJ1-1|TRBV9|-|-
CASSVGFWRGNTEAFF
TGTGCCAGCAGCGTAGGTTTTTGGAGGGGGAACACTGAAGCTTTCTTT
>TRBJ2-1|TRBV7-9|once|TRBD2
CASSSAGLGMYEQFF
TGTGCCAGCAGCTCAGCGGGACTAGGCATGTATGAGCAGTTCTTC
>TRBJ2-1|TRBV18|-|-
CASSPLQTNEQFF
TGTGCCAGCTCACCACTACAGACAAATGAGCAGTTCTTC
>TRBJ1-2|TRBV6-5|-|-
CASAREGVSNYGYTF
TGTGCCAGCGCGAGGGAGGGAGTATCTAACTATGGCTACACCTTC
>TRBJ2-7|TRBV3-1/TRBV3-2|-|TRBD2
CASSPSLSGGTTSYEQYF
TGTGCTAGCAGCCCTTCTCTTAGCGGGGGGACAACCTCCTACGAGCAGTACTTC
>TRBJ1-3|TRBV9|-|-
CASSVGGPSGNTIYF
TGTGCCAGCAGCGTAGGGGGGCCATCTGGAAACACCATATATTTT
>TRBJ1-2|TRBV7-9|-|-
CASSVDSYGYTF
TGTGCCAGCAGCGTCGACAGCTATGGCTACACCTTC
>TRBJ2-7|TRBV5-8|-|-
CASSLLRQVAISYEQYF
TGTGCCAGCAGCTTGCTTCGACAGGTGGCTATTAGCTACGAGCAGTACTTC
>TRBJ1-2|TRBV25-1|-|-
CASRQGNYGYTF
TGTGCCAGCAGACAGGGTAACTATGGCTACACCTTC
>TRBJ1-4|TRBV27|-|-
CASSLGGLGNEKLFF
TGTGCCAGCAGTTTGGGGGGGCTTGGGAATGAAAAACTGTTTTTT
>TRBJ1-1|TRBV6-4|-|TRBD1
CASKRDRGQTEAFF
TGTGCCAGCAAACGGGACAGGGGTCAGACTGAAGCTTTCTTT
>TRBJ2-1|TRBV7-9|-|-
CASSPGQQNEQFF
TGTGCCAGCAGCCCCGGACAGCAAAATGAGCAGTTCTTC
>TRBJ1-1|TRBV30|-|-
CASKQGWVGTEAFF
TGTGCCTCGAAGCAGGGGTGGGTTGGCACTGAAGCTTTCTTT
>TRBJ1-4|TRBV7-8|once|-
CASSLQSNEKLFF
TGTGCCAGCAGCTTACAGTCCAATGAAAAACTGTTTTTT
>TRBJ2-3|TRBV29-1|-|TRBD2
CSVNRGGTPTDTQYF
TGCAGCGTTAACCGGGGGGGGACACCAACCGATACGCAGTATTTT
>TRBJ2-1|TRBV5-6|-|TRBD2
CASSLKPSGGNNEQFF
TGTGCCAGCAGCTTGAAGCCCAGCGGGGGGAACAATGAGCAGTTCTTC
>TRBJ2-1|TRBV7-9|few|TRBD2
CASSLGDYALHEQFF
TGTGCCAGCAGCTTAGGGGACTACGCCCTCCATGAGCAGTTCTTC
>TRBJ2-5|TRBV19|-|TRBD1
CASSGQGGETQYF
TGTGCCAGTAGTGGACAGGGTGGCGAGACCCAGTACTTC